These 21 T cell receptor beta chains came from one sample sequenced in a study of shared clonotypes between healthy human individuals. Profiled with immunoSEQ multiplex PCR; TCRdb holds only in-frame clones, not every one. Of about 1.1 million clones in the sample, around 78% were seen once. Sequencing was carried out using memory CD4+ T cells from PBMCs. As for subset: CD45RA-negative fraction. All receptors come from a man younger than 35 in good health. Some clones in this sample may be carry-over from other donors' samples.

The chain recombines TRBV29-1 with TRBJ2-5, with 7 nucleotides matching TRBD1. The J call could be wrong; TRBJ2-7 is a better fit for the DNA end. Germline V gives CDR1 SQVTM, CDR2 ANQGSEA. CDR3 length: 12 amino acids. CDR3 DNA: TGCAGCGCACAACAGGGGTCCTACGAGCAGTACTTC. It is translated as CSAQQGSYEQYF.

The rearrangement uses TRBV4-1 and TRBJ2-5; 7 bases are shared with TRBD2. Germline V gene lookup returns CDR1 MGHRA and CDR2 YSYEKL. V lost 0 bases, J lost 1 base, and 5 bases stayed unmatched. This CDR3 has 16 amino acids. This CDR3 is CASSQDQGEGQETQYF. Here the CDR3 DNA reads TGCGCCAGCAGCCAAGATCAAGGGGAGGGCCAAGAGACCCAGTACTTC.

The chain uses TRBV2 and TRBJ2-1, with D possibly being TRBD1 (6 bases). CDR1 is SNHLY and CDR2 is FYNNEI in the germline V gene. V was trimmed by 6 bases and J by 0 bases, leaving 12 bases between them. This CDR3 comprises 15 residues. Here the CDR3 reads CASRSDRSSYNEQFF. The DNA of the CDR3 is TGTGCCAGCAGGTCCGACAGGAGCTCCTACAATGAGCAGTTCTTC.

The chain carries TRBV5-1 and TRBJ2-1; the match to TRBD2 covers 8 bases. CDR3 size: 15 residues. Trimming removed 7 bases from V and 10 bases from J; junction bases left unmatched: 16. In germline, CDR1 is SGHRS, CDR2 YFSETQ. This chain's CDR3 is CASSPGRLALGEQFF. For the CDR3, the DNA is TGCGCCAGCTCCCCCGGGCGACTAGCGCTTGGCGAGCAGTTCTTC.

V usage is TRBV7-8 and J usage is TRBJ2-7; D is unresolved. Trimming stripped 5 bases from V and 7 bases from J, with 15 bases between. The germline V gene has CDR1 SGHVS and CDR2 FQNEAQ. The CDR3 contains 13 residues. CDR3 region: CASSPRVRPEQYF. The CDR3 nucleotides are TGTGCCAGCAGCCCTAGGGTCCGACCTGAGCAGTACTTC.

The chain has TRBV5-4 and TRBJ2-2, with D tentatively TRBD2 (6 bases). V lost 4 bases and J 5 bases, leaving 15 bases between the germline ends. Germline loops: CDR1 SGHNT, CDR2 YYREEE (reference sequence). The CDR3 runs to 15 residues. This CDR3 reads CASSPTRRETGELFF. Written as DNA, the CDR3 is TGTGCCAGCAGCCCGACTCGGAGGGAGACCGGGGAGCTGTTTTTT.

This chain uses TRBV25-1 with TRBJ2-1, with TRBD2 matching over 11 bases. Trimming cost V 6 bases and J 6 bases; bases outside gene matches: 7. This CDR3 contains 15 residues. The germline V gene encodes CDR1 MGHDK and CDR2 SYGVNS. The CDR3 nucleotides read TGTGCCAGCAGGGGTAGCGGGAGGGCCCCCAATGAGCAGTTCTTC. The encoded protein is CASRGSGRAPNEQFF.

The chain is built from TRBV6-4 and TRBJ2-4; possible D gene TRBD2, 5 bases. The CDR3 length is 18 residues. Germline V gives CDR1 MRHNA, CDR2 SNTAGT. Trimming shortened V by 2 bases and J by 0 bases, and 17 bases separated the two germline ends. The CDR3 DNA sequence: TGTGCCAGCAGTGACCCCCATTGCCGGGATACAGCCAAAAACATTCAGTACTTC. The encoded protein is CASSDPHCRDTAKNIQYF.

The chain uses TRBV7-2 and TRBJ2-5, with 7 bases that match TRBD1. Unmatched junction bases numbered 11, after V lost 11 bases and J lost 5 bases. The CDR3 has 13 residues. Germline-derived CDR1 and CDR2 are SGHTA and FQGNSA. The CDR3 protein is CAGSRQGGETQYF. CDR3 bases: TGTGCCGGGTCCCGACAGGGCGGGGAGACCCAGTACTTC.

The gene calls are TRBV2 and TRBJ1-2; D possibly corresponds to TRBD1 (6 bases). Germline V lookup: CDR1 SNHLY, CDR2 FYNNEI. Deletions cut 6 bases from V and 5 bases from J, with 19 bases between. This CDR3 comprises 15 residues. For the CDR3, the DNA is TGTGCCAGCAGCTTACAGGGCCCCGTTTTATATGGCTACACCTTC. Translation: CASSLQGPVLYGYTF.

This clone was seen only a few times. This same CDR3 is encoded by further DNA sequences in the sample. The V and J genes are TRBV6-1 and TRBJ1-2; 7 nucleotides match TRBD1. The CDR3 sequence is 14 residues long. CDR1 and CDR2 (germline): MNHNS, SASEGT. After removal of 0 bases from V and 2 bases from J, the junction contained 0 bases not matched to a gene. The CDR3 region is CASSEAGQNYGYTF. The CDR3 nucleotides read TGTGCCAGCAGTGAAGCGGGACAGAACTATGGCTACACCTTC.

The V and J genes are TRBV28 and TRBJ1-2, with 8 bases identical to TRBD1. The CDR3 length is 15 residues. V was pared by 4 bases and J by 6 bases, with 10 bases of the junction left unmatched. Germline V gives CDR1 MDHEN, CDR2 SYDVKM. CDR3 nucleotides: TGTGCCAGCAGTTCGGGGACAGGAGAACGGAATGGCTACACCTTC. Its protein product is CASSSGTGERNGYTF.

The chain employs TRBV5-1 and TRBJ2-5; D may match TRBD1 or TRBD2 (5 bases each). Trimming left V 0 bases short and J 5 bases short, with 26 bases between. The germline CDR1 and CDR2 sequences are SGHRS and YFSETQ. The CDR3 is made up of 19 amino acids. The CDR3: CASSLANVVDRGVWETQYF. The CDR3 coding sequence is TGCGCCAGCAGCTTGGCCAATGTTGTCGATAGAGGGGTCTGGGAGACCCAGTACTTC.

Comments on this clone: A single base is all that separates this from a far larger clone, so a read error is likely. CDR3 nucleotide sequence: TGTGCCAGCAGCTTAGTGGCGAACACTGAAGCTTTCTTT. Its translation is CASSLVANTEAFF. This chain uses TRBV7-8 with TRBJ1-1, with D unresolved. The germline V and J ends were trimmed by 1 base and 1 base, with 4 bases remaining between them. CDR1 is SGHVS, CDR2 FQNEAQ, per germline. There are 13 residues in the CDR3. The full variable domain, in which reference TRBV7-8 and TRBJ1-1 provide the parts outside the CDR3, is GAGVSQSPRYKVAKRGQDVALRCDPISGHVSLFWYQQALGQGPEFLTYFQNEAQLDKSGLPSDRFFAERPEGSVSTLKIQRTQQEDSAVYLCASSLVANTEAFFGQGTRLTVV.

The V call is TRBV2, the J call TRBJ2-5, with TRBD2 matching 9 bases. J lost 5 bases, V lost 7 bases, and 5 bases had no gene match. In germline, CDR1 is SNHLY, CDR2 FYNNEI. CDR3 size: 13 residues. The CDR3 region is CASTEREVETQYF. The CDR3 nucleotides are TGTGCCAGCACCGAGCGGGAGGTGGAGACCCAGTACTTC. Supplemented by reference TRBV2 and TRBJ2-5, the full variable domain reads EPEVTQTPSHQVTQMGQEVILRCVPISNHLYFYWYRQILGQKVEFLVSFYNNEISEKSEIFDDQFSVERPDGSNFTLKIRSTKLEDSAMYFCASTEREVETQYFGPGTRLLVL.

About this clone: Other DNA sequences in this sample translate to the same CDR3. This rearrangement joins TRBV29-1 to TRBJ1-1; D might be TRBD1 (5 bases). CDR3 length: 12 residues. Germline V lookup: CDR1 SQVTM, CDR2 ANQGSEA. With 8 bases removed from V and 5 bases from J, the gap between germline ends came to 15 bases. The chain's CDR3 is CSIRNGGTEAFF. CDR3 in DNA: TGCAGCATACGTAATGGGGGGACTGAAGCTTTCTTT.

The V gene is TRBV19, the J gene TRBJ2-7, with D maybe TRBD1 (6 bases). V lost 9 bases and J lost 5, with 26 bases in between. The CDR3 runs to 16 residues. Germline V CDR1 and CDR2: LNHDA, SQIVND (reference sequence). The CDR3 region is CASAQGTNLLFHEQYF. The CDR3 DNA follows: TGTGCCAGCGCACAGGGTACTAATCTCCTTTTCCACGAGCAGTACTTC.

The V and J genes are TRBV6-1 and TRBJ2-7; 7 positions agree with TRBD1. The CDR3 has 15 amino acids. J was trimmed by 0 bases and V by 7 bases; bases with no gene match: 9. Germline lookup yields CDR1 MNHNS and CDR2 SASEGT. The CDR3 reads CASKRGDSLSYEQYF. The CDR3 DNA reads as TGTGCCAGCAAGAGAGGGGACAGTCTCTCCTACGAGCAGTACTTC.

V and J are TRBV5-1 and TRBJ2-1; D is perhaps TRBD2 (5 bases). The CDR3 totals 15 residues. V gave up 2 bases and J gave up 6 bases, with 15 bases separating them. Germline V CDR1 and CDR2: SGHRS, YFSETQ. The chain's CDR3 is CASSLMGSVGNEQFF. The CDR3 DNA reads TGCGCCAGCAGCTTAATGGGGAGTGTAGGCAATGAGCAGTTCTTC.

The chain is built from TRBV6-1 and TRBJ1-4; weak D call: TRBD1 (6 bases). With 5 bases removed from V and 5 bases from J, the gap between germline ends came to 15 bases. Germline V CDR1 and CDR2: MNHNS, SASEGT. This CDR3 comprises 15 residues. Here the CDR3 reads CASSPRTVLNEKLFF. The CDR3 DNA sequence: TGTGCCAGCAGTCCACGGACAGTCCTGAATGAAAAACTGTTTTTT.

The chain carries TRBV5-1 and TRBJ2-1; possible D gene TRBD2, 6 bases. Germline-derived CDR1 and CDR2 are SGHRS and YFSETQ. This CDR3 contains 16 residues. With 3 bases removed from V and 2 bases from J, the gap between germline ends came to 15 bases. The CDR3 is CASSSTGVTAYNEQFF. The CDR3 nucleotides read TGCGCCAGCAGCTCTACGGGGGTAACGGCCTACAATGAGCAGTTCTTC.